The rows below give T cell receptor beta chains drawn from one sample of a study of cytomegalovirus exposure and HLA in healthy donors. Measured with immunoSEQ multiplex PCR; TCRdb has only the in-frame clones, and not every one. The profile shows 110,000 or so clones, approximately 74% of them singletons. Input material: PBMCs. The receptors shown here come from a woman between 50 and 59 years old in good health and CMV-seropositive. Both conserved end residues are part of each CDR3. D genes are given only for firm matches. Size values are once, few and many counts, or a class for expanded clones, and some rows have none.

>TRBV5-1|.|TRBD1|TRBJ1-2
CASSPGQGVRGYTF
TGCGCCAGCAGCCCAGGACAGGGGGTTCGGGGCTACACCTTC
>TRBV6-4|.|TRBD2|TRBJ2-5
CASSRDAGDQETQYF
TGTGCCAGCAGTAGAGACGCGGGGGACCAAGAGACCCAGTACTTC
>TRBV11-2|once|TRBD1|TRBJ2-7
CASSGDRVFAYEQYF
TGTGCCAGCAGCGGCGACAGGGTATTCGCCTACGAGCAGTACTTC
>TRBV10-3|.|.|TRBJ1-4
CAIKDSNEKLFF
TGTGCCATCAAGGACAGCAATGAAAAACTGTTTTTT
>TRBV5-6|.|.|TRBJ2-3
CASSPHGSSTQYF
TGTGCCAGCAGCCCGCACGGGAGTAGTACGCAGTATTTT
>TRBV9|.|.|TRBJ2-5
CASSVSSRRDGTQYF
TGTGCCAGCAGCGTATCTAGCCGACGGGATGGGACCCAGTACTTC
>TRBV30|.|TRBD2|TRBJ2-1
CAWSVTVAGSYNEQFF
TGTGCCTGGAGTGTAACAGTAGCGGGGTCCTACAATGAGCAGTTCTTC
>TRBV2|.|.|TRBJ1-1
CASNRNINTEAFF
TGTGCCAGCAATCGCAACATAAACACTGAAGCTTTCTTT
>TRBV6-1|.|TRBD2|TRBJ2-5
CASSESLAGNRETQYF
TGTGCCAGCAGTGAATCACTAGCGGGAAATAGAGAGACCCAGTACTTC
>TRBV6-4|.|TRBD1|TRBJ2-5
CASSDSTQRRQGEETQYF
TGTGCCAGCAGTGACTCAACGCAGAGGAGACAGGGGGAAGAGACCCAGTACTTC
>TRBV4-1|few|.|TRBJ1-2
CASSQDGVDGGYTF
TGCGCCAGCAGCCAAGACGGGGTGGACGGCGGCTACACCTTC
>TRBV30|.|.|TRBJ2-7
CAWTRTTYEQYF
TGTGCCTGGACACGGACAACCTACGAGCAGTACTTC
>TRBV4-2|.|.|TRBJ2-5
CASRPIAYQETQYF
TGTGCCAGCAGGCCAATAGCCTACCAAGAGACCCAGTACTTC
>TRBV11-1|.|.|TRBJ2-1
CASSRDLSSYNEQFF
TGTGCCAGCAGCCGGGATCTCAGCTCCTACAATGAGCAGTTCTTC
>TRBV7-2|.|.|TRBJ2-2
CASSPQVGGGTGELFF
TGTGCCAGCAGCCCCCAAGTTGGGGGCGGCACCGGGGAGCTGTTTTTT
>TRBV2|.|.|TRBJ2-5
CASSDGGVETQYF
TGTGCCAGCAGTGACGGCGGGGTGGAGACCCAGTACTTC
>TRBV30|.|TRBD1|TRBJ2-1
CAWSVGQGFPYNEQFF
TGTGCCTGGAGTGTAGGACAGGGCTTCCCCTACAATGAGCAGTTCTTC
>TRBV6-1|.|TRBD1|TRBJ1-4
CASSTGQGARDKLFF
TGTGCCAGCAGTACAGGACAGGGGGCGCGAGACAAACTGTTTTTT
>TRBV6-4|.|TRBD1|TRBJ1-1
CASSDSLGQGPEAFF
TGTGCCAGCAGTGACTCCTTGGGACAGGGACCTGAAGCTTTCTTT
>TRBV27|.|.|TRBJ2-7
CASSRPGNYEQYF
TGTGCCAGCAGTCGTCCGGGGAACTACGAGCAGTACTTC
>TRBV6-1|few|.|TRBJ1-1
CASIPLKGQNTEAFF
TGTGCCAGCATCCCTCTGAAGGGACAGAACACTGAAGCTTTCTTT
>TRBV13|once|.|TRBJ1-4
CASSLTGTNEKLFF
TGTGCCAGCAGCTTAACAGGGACTAATGAAAAACTGTTTTTT
>TRBV7-3|few|.|TRBJ1-1
CASSQNAGPNTEAFF
TGTGCCAGCAGCCAGAATGCGGGGCCGAACACTGAAGCTTTCTTT
>TRBV7-9|.|.|TRBJ1-1
CASSLGGGTEAFF
TGTGCCAGCAGCTTAGGAGGGGGCACTGAAGCTTTCTTT
>TRBV11-1|few|.|TRBJ2-4
CASSLNLGVAKNIQYF
TGTGCCAGCAGCTTAAATTTAGGGGTAGCCAAAAACATTCAGTACTTC
>TRBV18|.|.|TRBJ1-3
CASSPSLPGAGNTIYF
TGTGCCAGCTCACCGTCACTCCCAGGGGCTGGAAACACCATATATTTT
>TRBV5-4|once|TRBD2|TRBJ2-5
CASSLGTSGPQAQYF
TGTGCCAGCAGCTTAGGGACTAGCGGCCCCCAGGCCCAGTACTTC
>TRBV7-9|.|TRBD2|TRBJ2-5
CASSLGGLKETQYF
TGTGCCAGCAGTCTGGGGGGGTTAAAAGAGACCCAGTACTTC